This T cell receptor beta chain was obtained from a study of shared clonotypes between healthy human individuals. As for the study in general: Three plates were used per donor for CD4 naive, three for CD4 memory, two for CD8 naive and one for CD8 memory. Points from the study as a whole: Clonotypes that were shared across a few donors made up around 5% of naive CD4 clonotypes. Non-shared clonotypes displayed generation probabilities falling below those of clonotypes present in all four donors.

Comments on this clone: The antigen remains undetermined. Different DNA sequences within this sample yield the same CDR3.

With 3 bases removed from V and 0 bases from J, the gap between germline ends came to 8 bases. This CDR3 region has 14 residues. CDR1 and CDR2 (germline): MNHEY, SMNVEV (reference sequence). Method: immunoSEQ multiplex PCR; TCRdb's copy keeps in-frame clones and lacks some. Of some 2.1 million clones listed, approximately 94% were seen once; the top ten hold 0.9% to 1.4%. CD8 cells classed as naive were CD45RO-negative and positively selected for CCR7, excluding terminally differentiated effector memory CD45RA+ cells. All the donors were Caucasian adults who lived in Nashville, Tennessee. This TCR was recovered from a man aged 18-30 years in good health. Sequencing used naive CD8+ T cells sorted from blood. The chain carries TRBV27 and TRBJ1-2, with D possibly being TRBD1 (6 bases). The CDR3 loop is CASSFGGSNYGYTF. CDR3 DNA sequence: TGTGCCAGCAGTTTCGGGGGCTCTAACTATGGCTACACCTTC.